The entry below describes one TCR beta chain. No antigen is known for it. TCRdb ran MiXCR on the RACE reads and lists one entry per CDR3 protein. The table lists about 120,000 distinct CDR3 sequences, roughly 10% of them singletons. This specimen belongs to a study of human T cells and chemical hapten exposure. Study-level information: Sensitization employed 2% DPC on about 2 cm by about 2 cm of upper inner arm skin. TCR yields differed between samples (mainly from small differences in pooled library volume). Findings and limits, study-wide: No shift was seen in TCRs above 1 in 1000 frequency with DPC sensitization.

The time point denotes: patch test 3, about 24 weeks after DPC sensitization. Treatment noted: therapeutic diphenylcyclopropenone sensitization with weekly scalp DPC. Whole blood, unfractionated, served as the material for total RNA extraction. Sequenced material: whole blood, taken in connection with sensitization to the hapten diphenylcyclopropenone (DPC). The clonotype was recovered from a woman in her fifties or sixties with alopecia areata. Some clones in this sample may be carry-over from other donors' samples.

CDR3 nucleotide sequence: TGTGCCAGCAGCATCGGACAGGGCCAGCCCCAGCATTTT. This codes for CASSIGQGQPQHF. The genes are TRBV7-2 and TRBJ1-5, with 8 nucleotides matching TRBD1. This CDR3 is 13 amino acids long. Germline CDR1 reads SGHTA; CDR2 reads FQGNSA. With V trimmed by 5 bases and J by 7 bases, 4 bases remained unmatched.